The next 26 T cell receptor beta chains were all read from a single sample in a study of T cell responses to AZD1222 COVID-19 vaccine. The method was immunoSEQ multiplex PCR; TCRdb's version includes in-frame clones alone and lacks a portion of them. This sample has 130,000 or so clones, with about nine tenths found just once. The input for sequencing was peripheral blood, taken on day 0 of AZD1222 vaccination. These receptors all come from an adult in good health.

This rearrangement joins TRBV5-1 to TRBJ2-3; TRBD2 matches at 7 bases. CDR1 is SGHRS, CDR2 YFSETQ, per germline. The length of the CDR3 is 14 residues. With 5 bases clipped from V and 4 bases from J, the junction kept 7 bases outside the gene matches. CDR3 DNA: TGCGCCAGCAGGTTAGGGCTAGCGGCAGATACGCAGTATTTT. Its translation: CASRLGLAADTQYF.

The genes are TRBV5-1 and TRBJ2-2; TRBD1 is a possible D gene (5 bases). Trimming stripped 4 bases from V and 3 bases from J, with 16 bases between. Germline V CDR1 and CDR2: SGHRS, YFSETQ. CDR3 size: 16 residues. The CDR3 region has the DNA TGCGCCAGCAGCGGTCTAGGGGCCCGGGACACCGGGGAGCTGTTTTTT. Protein: CASSGLGARDTGELFF.

The chain employs TRBV29-1 and TRBJ1-1, with 9 bases lining up with TRBD1. V dropped 7 bases and J dropped 1; count of bases not matched to a gene: 4. Per germline, CDR1 SQVTM and CDR2 ANQGSEA. The CDR3 sequence is 13 residues long. DNA of the CDR3: TGCAGCGCCATGACAGGGGGGAACACTGAAGCTTTCTTT. This gives the protein CSAMTGGNTEAFF.

The chain employs TRBV12-5 and TRBJ1-4, with no clear D. V gave up 0 bases and J gave up 4 bases, with 18 bases separating them. Germline V gene sequence: CDR1 LGHNT, CDR2 FRNRAP. There are 18 residues in the CDR3. The CDR3 reads CASGLVLARYKNNEKLFF. In DNA form, the CDR3 reads TGTGCTAGTGGTTTGGTACTAGCCCGGTATAAGAATAATGAAAAACTGTTTTTT.

The V and J genes are TRBV4-2 and TRBJ2-7; 8 nucleotides align to TRBD1. J lost 0 bases, V lost 2 bases, and 3 bases had no gene match. There are 15 residues in the CDR3. The V gene's germline CDR1 is LGHNA and CDR2 YNFKEQ. The CDR3 loop is CASSQMGQASYEQYF. The CDR3 DNA reads TGTGCCAGCAGCCAAATGGGACAGGCCTCCTACGAGCAGTACTTC.

This clone was detected only a few times. V and J are TRBV3-1 (or the pseudogene TRBV3-2) and TRBJ2-3; 8 bases are a match to TRBD2. This CDR3 has 16 residues. Germline V lookup: CDR1 LGHDT, CDR2 YNNKEL (reference sequence). The V gene end was trimmed by 0 bases and the J gene end by 5 bases; junction bases not matched to a gene: 7. CDR3 nucleotide sequence: TGTGCCAGCAGCCAAGAAGCCTTCGGGAGGGGAGATACGCAGTATTTT. Protein product: CASSQEAFGRGDTQYF.

This clone was seen just once. The rearrangement links TRBV4-3 to TRBJ2-1; weak D call: TRBD2 (6 bases). The V end lost 0 bases, the J end lost 9 bases, and 12 bases lay between the germline ends. The CDR3 extends over 14 amino acids. CDR1 is LGHNA and CDR2 is YSLEER in the germline V gene. The CDR3 here is CASSQDLLAGEQFF. The CDR3 nucleotides are TGCGCCAGCAGCCAAGATTTACTAGCTGGTGAGCAGTTCTTC.

The J gene is TRBJ1-2, the V gene TRBV18; tentative D call: TRBD1 (5 bases). This CDR3 contains 15 residues. Germline CDR1 reads KGHSH; CDR2 reads LQKENI. Trimming pared 3 bases from V and 2 bases from J, leaving 13 bases between. The CDR3 spells CASSPVQVGNYGYTF. The CDR3 DNA follows: TGTGCCAGCTCACCGGTACAGGTGGGAAACTATGGCTACACCTTC.

Only a few counts were recorded for this clone. The V gene is TRBV18, the J gene TRBJ2-1; D might be TRBD2 (5 bases). From germline, CDR1 is KGHSH and CDR2 LQKENI. Trimming left V 3 bases short and J 3 bases short, with 12 bases between. CDR3 length: 15 amino acids. For the CDR3, the DNA is TGTGCCAGCTCACCGCCGGGATCCTACTACAATGAGCAGTTCTTC. Residues: CASSPPGSYYNEQFF.

The gene calls are TRBV5-1 and TRBJ2-1; 7 bases fit TRBD2. V gave up 3 bases and J gave up 2 bases; unmatched junction bases: 11. Germline loops: CDR1 SGHRS, CDR2 YFSETQ. CDR3 length equals 17 residues. CDR3: CASSSMPTAGPYNEQFF. CDR3 coding DNA: TGCGCCAGCAGCTCGATGCCGACAGCGGGACCCTACAATGAGCAGTTCTTC.

This chain links TRBV28 with TRBJ2-3, with 9 bases matching TRBD2. This CDR3 comprises 16 residues. CDR1 and CDR2 from the germline V gene are MDHEN and SYDVKM. V gave up 1 base and J gave up 4 bases; unmatched junction bases: 6. The chain's CDR3 is CASSLSASGNADTQYF. CDR3 nucleotides: TGTGCCAGCAGTTTATCGGCTAGCGGGAATGCAGATACGCAGTATTTT. The entire variable domain, with the rest obtained from reference TRBV28 and TRBJ2-3, is as follows: DVKVTQSSRYLVKRTGEKVFLECVQDMDHENMFWYRQDPGLGLRLIYFSYDVKMKEKGDIPEGYSVSREKKERFSLILESASTNQTSMYLCASSLSASGNADTQYFGPGTRLTVL.

The chain uses TRBV6-1 and TRBJ2-7, with D unclear. This CDR3 is 12 amino acids long. Germline loops: CDR1 MNHNS, CDR2 SASEGT. The germline V and J ends were trimmed by 5 bases and 6 bases, with 11 bases remaining between them. CDR3 coding DNA: TGTGCCAGCAGTAAACAAGACCTCGAGCAGTACTTC. Its translation: CASSKQDLEQYF.

The chain has TRBV5-1 and TRBJ2-7; tentatively, D is TRBD1 (5 bases). The V gene lost 1 base and the J gene lost 6 bases, with 11 bases spanning the gap. Germline V gene sequence: CDR1 SGHRS, CDR2 YFSETQ. The CDR3 has 13 residues. DNA for the CDR3: TGCGCCAGCAGCTTGAAGGGGCAGGGCGAGCAGTACTTC. Residues: CASSLKGQGEQYF.

The chain employs TRBV4-1 and TRBJ1-2; D unresolved. The V and J ends lost 2 bases and 4 bases respectively, with 11 bases between them. From germline, CDR1 is MGHRA and CDR2 YSYEKL. This CDR3 contains 14 residues. The CDR3 protein is CASSQSPGGYGYTF. The CDR3 nucleotides are TGCGCCAGCAGCCAAAGTCCTGGTGGCTATGGCTACACCTTC.

The chain has TRBV2 and TRBJ1-3; 8 nucleotides agree with TRBD1. Germline lookup yields CDR1 SNHLY and CDR2 FYNNEI. This CDR3 is 15 amino acids long. The J segment lost 7 bases and the V segment lost 5 bases, leaving 10 bases of the junction unmatched. This CDR3 reads CASSLTGGPGNTIYF. The DNA of the CDR3 is TGTGCCAGCAGTCTAACAGGGGGACCAGGGAACACCATATATTTT.

This clone came up once. V is TRBV19 and J is TRBJ2-3, with 7 bases matching TRBD2. Germline values: CDR1 LNHDA, CDR2 SQIVND (reference sequence). V was pared by 6 bases and J by 0 bases, with 15 bases of the junction left unmatched. The CDR3 runs 18 residues. CDR3 sequence: CASSLSNIGGSSTDTQYF. The DNA for the CDR3 is TGTGCCAGTAGCCTGTCCAACATCGGGGGGAGTAGCACAGATACGCAGTATTTT. The variable domain in full, completed from reference TRBV19 and TRBJ2-3, reads DGGITQSPKYLFRKEGQNVTLSCEQNLNHDAMYWYRQDPGQGLRLIYYSQIVNDFQKGDIAEGYSVSREKKESFPLTVTSAQKNPTAFYLCASSLSNIGGSSTDTQYFGPGTRLTVL.

The V and J genes are TRBV5-1 and TRBJ2-7; 8 bases align to TRBD2. The CDR3 is 15 residues long. The germline CDR1 and CDR2 sequences are SGHRS and YFSETQ. V dropped 5 bases and J dropped 5; count of bases not matched to a gene: 12. The CDR3 loop is CASSPGQGLVNEQYF. The DNA of the CDR3 is TGCGCCAGCAGTCCCGGGCAGGGACTAGTAAACGAGCAGTACTTC. The variable domain in full, with the rest retrieved from reference TRBV5-1 and TRBJ2-7, is KAGVTQTPRYLIKTRGQQVTLSCSPISGHRSVSWYQQTPGQGLQFLFEYFSETQRNKGNFPGRFSGRQFSNSRSEMNVSTLELGDSALYLCASSPGQGLVNEQYFGPGTRLTVT.

The J gene is TRBJ1-5, the V gene TRBV6-1, with 8 bases lining up with TRBD1. Germline values: CDR1 MNHNS, CDR2 SASEGT. This CDR3 region has 15 residues. Germline trimming cut 2 bases from V and 5 bases from J; bases unmatched to any gene: 5. This CDR3 reads CASSERGQAYQPQHF. DNA of the CDR3: TGTGCCAGCAGTGAACGGGGACAGGCATATCAGCCCCAGCATTTT.

This clone was counted a single time. This rearrangement joins TRBV27 to TRBJ1-5; 10 nucleotides agree with TRBD1. Germline values: CDR1 MNHEY, CDR2 SMNVEV (reference sequence). V dropped 5 bases and J dropped 10; count of bases not matched to a gene: 8. The length of the CDR3 is 14 residues. DNA of the CDR3: TGTGCCAGCAGTCCCCGGACAGGGGGGCACCCCCAGCATTTT. As protein: CASSPRTGGHPQHF.

This sequence joins TRBV19 and TRBJ2-7; D might be TRBD1 (6 bases). Deletions cut 1 base from V and 4 bases from J, with 17 bases between. The CDR3 extends over 16 amino acids. Germline CDR1 reads LNHDA; CDR2 reads SQIVND (reference sequence). The CDR3 DNA is TGTGCCAGTAGTATAGCGACGGGACAAGGAAGGTACGAGCAGTACTTC. Translation: CASSIATGQGRYEQYF.

The gene calls are TRBV27 and TRBJ2-7, with 8 bases that match TRBD1. CDR1 MNHEY and CDR2 SMNVEV come from the germline V gene (reference sequence). V was pared by 6 bases and J by 1 base, with 5 bases of the junction left unmatched. The CDR3 contains 14 residues. CDR3 in DNA: TGTGCCAGCAGAAAACAGGGGGTGTCCTACGAGCAGTACTTC. Translation: CASRKQGVSYEQYF.

This clone has only one observation. V usage is TRBV27 and J usage is TRBJ2-2; 14 nucleotides line up with TRBD2. The CDR3 spans 19 residues. The germline V gene encodes CDR1 MNHEY and CDR2 SMNVEV (reference sequence). The ends lost 7 bases at V and 5 bases at J; junction bases unmatched: 15. Written as DNA, the CDR3 is TGTGCCAGCACAGGGGCCAAGGGACTAGCGGGAGATTTAACCGGGGAGCTGTTTTTT. It specifies CASTGAKGLAGDLTGELFF.

The rearrangement links TRBV10-3 to TRBJ1-1; no reliable D call. This CDR3 region has 13 residues. Germline-derived CDR1 and CDR2 are ENHRY and SYGVKD. Between the trimmed V and J ends, which lost 2 bases and 1 base, there was a span of 5 bases. In DNA form, the CDR3 reads TGTGCCATCAGTGAGCCAGGGAACACTGAAGCTTTCTTT. Its protein product is CAISEPGNTEAFF.

V gene TRBV10-3 combines with J gene TRBJ1-5; the D is unclear. This CDR3 spans 15 amino acids. Germline CDR1 and CDR2: ENHRY and SYGVKD. The ends were cut back, 6 bases at V and 0 bases at J, with 12 bases in the middle. CDR3 coding DNA: TGTGCCATCAGAGCCGACATCTATAGCAATCAGCCCCAGCATTTT. Amino acid sequence: CAIRADIYSNQPQHF.

The chain uses TRBV18 and TRBJ2-7, with D possibly matching TRBD2 (5 bases). The length of the CDR3 is 14 residues. Germline V gene sequence: CDR1 KGHSH, CDR2 LQKENI. Trimming pared 1 base from V and 2 bases from J, leaving 9 bases between. CDR3 coding DNA: TGTGCCAGCTCACCACGGGCGGGCCCCTACGAGCAGTACTTC. Translated, it gives CASSPRAGPYEQYF.

This chain uses TRBV7-9 with TRBJ2-1, with 8 bases matching TRBD2. This CDR3 contains 14 residues. With V trimmed by 4 bases and J by 10 bases, 9 bases remained unmatched. Germline V CDR1 and CDR2: SEHNR, FQNEAQ (reference sequence). CDR3 DNA sequence: TGTGCCAGCAGCTCCCCCCTGCCGGGAGGGGAGCAGTTCTTC. This encodes CASSSPLPGGEQFF.